This T cell receptor (beta chain) was captured in a study of cytomegalovirus exposure and HLA in healthy donors. Primers for the PCR totalled 60 Vbeta and 13 Jbeta. Sequencing was performed with immunoSEQ multiplex PCR; in TCRdb, only in-frame clones are kept and a portion is missing. The sample consists of about 160,000 clones, 75% to 90% of them appearing once. This clone appeared a few times. What it binds is unknown. The germline CDR1 and CDR2 sequences are SGHNT and YYREEE (reference sequence). Trimming removed 3 bases at V and 3 bases at J, with 3 bases between. CDR3 length: 11 amino acids. Study-wide points: Available immune exposure information was restricted to CMV serostatus only. TRBV6-2, TRBV6-3 and some other V segments were excluded as indistinguishable. TCR beta chains numbering 164 were designated cytomegalovirus-associated.

Sequenced input: PBMCs. The sequence was obtained from a male donor in good health and CMV-seropositive. The chain carries TRBV5-4 and TRBJ1-1; no clear D. The CDR3 loop reads CASSSDTEAFF. CDR3 DNA sequence: TGTGCCAGCAGCTCGGACACTGAAGCTTTCTTT. Combining the CDR3 with reference TRBV5-4 and TRBJ1-1 gives the whole variable domain ETGVTQSPTHLIKTRGQQVTLRCSSQSGHNTVSWYQQALGQGPQFIFQYYREEENGRGNFPPRFSGLQFPNYSSELNVNALELDDSALYLCASSSDTEAFFGQGTRLTVV.